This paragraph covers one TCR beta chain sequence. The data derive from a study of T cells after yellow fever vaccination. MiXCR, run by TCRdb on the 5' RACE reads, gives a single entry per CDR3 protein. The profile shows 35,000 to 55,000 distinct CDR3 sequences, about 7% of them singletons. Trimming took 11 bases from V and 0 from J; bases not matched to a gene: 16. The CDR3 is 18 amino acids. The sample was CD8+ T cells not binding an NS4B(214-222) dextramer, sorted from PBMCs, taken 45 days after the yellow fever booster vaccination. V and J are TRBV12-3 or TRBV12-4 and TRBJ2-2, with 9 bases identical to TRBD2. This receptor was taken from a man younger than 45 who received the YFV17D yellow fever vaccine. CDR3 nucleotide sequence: TGTGCCTTCAGGGACCCGGTTAGCGGGAGCGCGAACACCGGGGAGCTGTTTTTT. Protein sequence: CAFRDPVSGSANTGELFF.